Detailed here is one T cell receptor beta chain. The antigen is undetermined. The sample originates from a study of shared clonotypes between healthy human individuals. Study results and limitations: Among the subsets, naive ones generally showed larger estimated richness than memory ones.

Measured with immunoSEQ multiplex PCR; TCRdb has only the in-frame clones, and not every one. The sample has fewer than 1.4 million clones; around 78% are singletons. V was trimmed by 6 bases and J by 5 bases, leaving 7 bases between them. Germline V lookup: CDR1 MDHEN, CDR2 SYDVKM. The CDR3 is 12 amino acids. V gene TRBV28 combines with J gene TRBJ2-2; D uncertain. The sample was memory CD4+ T cells from PBMCs. As to subset: CD45RA-negative fraction. This receptor was identified in a man in his late teens or twenties in good health. Some clones in this sample may be carry-over from other donors' samples. This chain's CDR3 is CASRQRTGELFF. CDR3 DNA sequence: TGTGCCAGCAGACAGAGAACCGGGGAGCTGTTTTTT.